The 29 T cell receptor beta chains given below trace back to one sample, sequenced in a study of T cells after yellow fever vaccination. Each CDR3 protein is one row after TCRdb ran MiXCR on the 5' RACE reads. The sample yields roughly 32,000 distinct CDR3 sequences, less than 8% seen once. The material was PBMCs, either bulk or a sorted T-cell subset (CD4+, CD8+, memory, or dextramer-sorted; not recorded which), obtained on the day of the first yellow fever vaccination. These receptors were collected from a man aged 18-30 years who received the YFV17D yellow fever vaccine.

This clonotype showed up many times. The CDR3 nucleotides are TGTGCCAGCAGCGAGGGACCCCTGGGAGAGGGTGGCTACACCTTC. This gives the protein CASSEGPLGEGGYTF. The chain combines TRBV7-3 with TRBJ1-2; tentatively, D is TRBD1 (5 bases). This CDR3 region has 15 residues. Germline assignment: CDR1 SGHTA and CDR2 FQGTGA. Trimming stripped 5 bases from V and 7 bases from J, with 20 bases between. Together with reference TRBV7-3 and TRBJ1-2, the CDR3 gives the full variable domain: GAGVSQTPSNKVTEKGKYVELRCDPISGHTALYWYRQSLGQGPEFLIYFQGTGAADDSGLPNDRFFAVRPEGSVSTLKIQRTERGDSAVYLCASSEGPLGEGGYTFGSGTRLTVV.

This clonotype was picked up many times. The CDR3 DNA reads as TGTGCCAGCAGCCAAAGGGGGGTGAACACTGAAGCTTTCTTT. This encodes CASSQRGVNTEAFF. The chain is built from TRBV27 and TRBJ1-1; weak D call: TRBD1 (6 bases). Germline V gene sequence: CDR1 MNHEY, CDR2 SMNVEV (reference sequence). Trimming removed 6 bases from V and 0 bases from J, with 11 bases in between. This CDR3 comprises 14 residues.

Ten or more counts support this clonotype. This chain joins TRBV12-3 or TRBV12-4 and TRBJ1-2; D is perhaps TRBD1 (5 bases). Trimming removed 7 bases from V and 5 bases from J, with 14 bases in between. The CDR3 has 13 residues. The CDR3 DNA reads TGTGCCAGCAACCGGGACCGAGGATATGGCTACACCTTC. It codes for CASNRDRGYGYTF.

This clonotype was picked up many times. The chain has TRBV15 and TRBJ2-6; a possible D gene is TRBD1 (7 bases). In germline, CDR1 is LNHNV, CDR2 YYDKDF (reference sequence). The CDR3 is 13 amino acids. V was cut by 5 bases and J by 14 bases, with 16 bases left in between. Here the CDR3 reads CATSADAGQILTF. In nucleotides, the CDR3 is TGTGCCACCAGCGCCGACGCGGGACAGATCCTGACTTTC.

This clonotype was counted ten times or more. The chain has TRBV6-2 or TRBV6-3 and TRBJ2-7; D gene ambiguous. This CDR3 spans 14 amino acids. V lost 2 bases to trimming and J lost 2 bases, with 10 bases between them. Germline assignment: CDR1 MNHEY and CDR2 SVGEGT. CDR3 sequence reads: CASSYDTTTYEQYV. DNA for the CDR3: TGTGCCAGCAGTTACGATACCACTACCTACGAGCAGTACGTC.

This clonotype was seen ten or more times. This chain links TRBV20-1 with TRBJ2-4; 10 bases map to TRBD1. V lost 6 bases to trimming and J lost 5 bases; unmatched junction nucleotides: 7. CDR1 and CDR2 from the germline V gene are DFQATT and SNEGSKA (reference sequence). The CDR3 length is 14 residues. The CDR3 DNA reads as TGCAGTGCCGCGCGCGGGACAGGGGAAAACATTCAGTACTTC. As protein: CSAARGTGENIQYF.

This clonotype showed up many times. The chain has TRBV24-1 and TRBJ2-3; D tentatively fits TRBD1 or TRBD2 (5 bases each). V lost 1 base and J 4 bases, leaving 11 bases between the germline ends. The germline CDR1 and CDR2 sequences are KGHDR and SFDVKD. The CDR3 contains 15 residues. Here the CDR3 DNA reads TGTGCCACCAGTGATTTCTCGGGGCCATCAGATACGCAGTATTTT. Encoded protein: CATSDFSGPSDTQYF.

This clonotype showed up many times. V and J are TRBV5-1 and TRBJ1-2, with D perhaps matching TRBD1 (5 bases). The V end was cut by 6 bases, the J end by 3 bases, with 15 bases between. CDR3 length equals 14 residues. In germline, CDR1 is SGHRS, CDR2 YFSETQ. The CDR3 protein is CASKAGPEDYGYTF. CDR3 nucleotides: TGCGCCAGCAAAGCAGGGCCAGAAGACTATGGCTACACCTTC. Full variable domain (rest looked up from reference TRBV5-1 and TRBJ1-2): KAGVTQTPRYLIKTRGQQVTLSCSPISGHRSVSWYQQTPGQGLQFLFEYFSETQRNKGNFPGRFSGRQFSNSRSEMNVSTLELGDSALYLCASKAGPEDYGYTFGSGTRLTVV.

This clonotype appeared many times. This sequence joins TRBV18 and TRBJ2-5, with a weak D call TRBD1 (5 bases). This CDR3 spans 16 amino acids. The germline V gene has CDR1 KGHSH and CDR2 LQKENI. Trimming left V 3 bases short and J 4 bases short, with 18 bases between. CDR3 amino acids: CASSPGGQGGGETQYF. The CDR3 DNA reads as TGTGCCAGCTCACCCGGCGGCCAGGGTGGTGGAGAGACCCAGTACTTC.

This clonotype was found a few times. The rearrangement joins TRBV12-3 or TRBV12-4 to TRBJ1-4, with 7 bases matching TRBD1. This CDR3 region has 16 residues. Trimming removed 5 bases from V and 7 bases from J; junction bases left unmatched: 13. The CDR3 is CASSLHRGGIAEKLFF. CDR3 DNA: TGTGCCAGCAGTCTACACAGGGGAGGCATAGCTGAAAAACTGTTTTTT.

This clonotype has ten or more counts. The chain recombines TRBV18 with TRBJ2-1, with D hard to call. The V end lost 0 bases, the J end lost 3 bases, and 9 bases lay between the germline ends. Per the germline V gene, CDR1 is KGHSH and CDR2 is LQKENI. This CDR3 has 15 residues. As DNA, the CDR3 is TGTGCCAGCTCACCACCCGACGGAAACTACAATGAGCAGTTCTTC. This translates into CASSPPDGNYNEQFF.

This clonotype was seen many times. CDR3 residues: CASSPSGGAGEQFF. CDR3 nucleotide sequence: TGTGCCAGCAGCCCTAGCGGGGGGGCGGGTGAGCAGTTCTTC. The rearrangement links TRBV7-9 to TRBJ2-1, with 12 positions matching TRBD2. With 5 bases clipped from V and 9 bases from J, the junction kept 5 bases outside the gene matches. The CDR3 sequence is 14 residues long. Per germline, CDR1 SEHNR and CDR2 FQNEAQ (reference sequence).

Many counts were recorded for this clonotype. As DNA, the CDR3 is TGTGCCAGCGGTTCGGGATACAATGAGCAGTTCTTC. As protein: CASGSGYNEQFF. The chain is built from TRBV24-1 and TRBJ2-1, with D perhaps matching TRBD2 (5 bases). V lost 11 bases and J 4 bases, leaving 11 bases between the germline ends. Germline CDR1 reads KGHDR; CDR2 reads SFDVKD. CDR3 length equals 12 residues.

The genes are TRBV20-1 and TRBJ2-5, with 8 bases matching TRBD1. Per the germline V gene, CDR1 is DFQATT and CDR2 is SNEGSKA (reference sequence). CDR3 length equals 13 residues. After removal of 6 bases from V and 5 bases from J, the junction contained 8 bases not matched to a gene. The DNA for the CDR3 is TGCAGTGCGAGGGGCAGGGGGCACGAGACCCAGTACTTC. This encodes CSARGRGHETQYF.

This clonotype was counted at least ten times. J is TRBJ2-1 and V is TRBV11-2; 13 nucleotides agree with TRBD2. The CDR3 extends over 17 amino acids. The J segment lost 10 bases and the V segment lost 4 bases, leaving 13 bases of the junction unmatched. CDR1 and CDR2 from the germline V gene are SGHAT and FQNNGV. The chain's CDR3 is CASSYPLLAGGPPEQFF. Written as DNA, the CDR3 is TGTGCCAGCAGCTACCCCCTACTAGCGGGGGGGCCCCCCGAGCAGTTCTTC.

This clonotype was recorded many times. The chain recombines TRBV29-1 with TRBJ2-2; tentatively, D is TRBD1 (6 bases). Germline values: CDR1 SQVTM, CDR2 ANQGSEA. The V gene lost 6 bases and the J gene lost 2 bases, with 13 bases spanning the gap. This CDR3 is 14 amino acids long. CDR3 nucleotides: TGCAGCGTACACCGGGACACTAACACCGGGGAGCTGTTTTTT. The encoded protein is CSVHRDTNTGELFF.

The V and J genes are TRBV12-3 or TRBV12-4 and TRBJ1-2; a possible D gene is TRBD1 (5 bases). The ends were cut back, 8 bases at V and 4 bases at J, with 11 bases in the middle. This CDR3 region has 12 residues. This chain's CDR3 is CASLTGSYGYTF. The DNA for the CDR3 is TGTGCCAGCCTCACAGGCTCCTATGGCTACACCTTC.

In this sample, this clonotype turned up many times. This chain joins TRBV4-1 and TRBJ1-1; D gene unclear. The CDR3 runs 14 residues. Germline CDR1 and CDR2: MGHRA and YSYEKL. Between the trimmed V and J ends, which lost 2 bases and 5 bases, there was a span of 12 bases. CDR3 loop: CASSQQTLPTEAFF. The CDR3 DNA is TGCGCCAGCAGCCAACAAACCCTCCCGACTGAAGCTTTCTTT.

This clonotype was detected ten times or more. The chain uses TRBV9 and TRBJ2-3; D is unclear. The CDR3 loop spans 13 amino acids. Trimming took 2 bases from V and 2 from J, leaving 6 bases between them. Germline CDR1 is SGDLS and CDR2 is YYNGEE. The CDR3 nucleotides read TGTGCCAGCAGCGTCCTAAACACAGATACGCAGTATTTT. Translation: CASSVLNTDTQYF.

As regards this clonotype: A single base separates this from a much larger clone, so it may be a read error. This rearrangement joins TRBV6-2 or TRBV6-3 to TRBJ2-1; 12 nucleotides line up with TRBD2. The CDR3 spans 14 residues. CDR1 is MNHEY and CDR2 is SVGEGT in the germline V gene. This CDR3 reads CDSSTSGGSHEQFF. Here the CDR3 DNA reads TGTGACAGCAGCACTAGCGGGGGGAGCCATGAGCAGTTCTTC.

This clonotype was seen many times. The chain carries TRBV7-8 and TRBJ2-1, with TRBD1 matching 8 bases. The CDR3 is 17 residues long. J was trimmed by 7 bases and V by 6 bases; bases with no gene match: 17. CDR1 and CDR2 (germline): SGHVS, FQNEAQ. CDR3 DNA sequence: TGTGCCAGCAGTCGAGGGAATCGACAGGGGCCCCGGAATGAGCAGTTCTTC. Protein: CASSRGNRQGPRNEQFF.

This clonotype has a count of ten or more. V and J are TRBV2 and TRBJ2-3; 8 nucleotides match TRBD2. This CDR3 is built from 15 residues. The germline V gene has CDR1 SNHLY and CDR2 FYNNEI. Trimming removed 6 bases from V and 8 bases from J; junction bases left unmatched: 13. CDR3 residues: CASSREGPRVGTQYF. In nucleotides, the CDR3 is TGTGCCAGCAGCCGGGAGGGACCGCGCGTCGGTACGCAGTATTTT.

This clonotype has ten or more counts. The V gene is TRBV30, the J gene TRBJ2-2, with 8 bases identical to TRBD1. The V gene end was trimmed by 3 bases and the J gene end by 6 bases; junction bases not matched to a gene: 3. This CDR3 comprises 13 residues. Germline V gene lookup returns CDR1 GTSNPN and CDR2 SVGIG (reference sequence). The CDR3 loop reads CAWSRQGSGELFF. The CDR3 DNA is TGTGCCTGGAGCCGACAGGGGTCCGGGGAGCTGTTTTTT.

In this sample, this clonotype turned up many times. The chain is built from TRBV9 and TRBJ2-7; 10 bases agree with TRBD1. The junction had 3 bases not matched to a gene; V was cut back by 2 bases and J by 7 bases. The germline V gene encodes CDR1 SGDLS and CDR2 YYNGEE. The CDR3 runs to 13 residues. This CDR3 reads CASSVDRGREQYF. DNA of the CDR3: TGTGCCAGCAGCGTCGACAGGGGGCGGGAGCAGTACTTC.

This clonotype has a handful of counts. The chain couples TRBV19 to TRBJ1-5; D not certain. The V gene lost 7 bases and the J gene lost 3 bases, with 13 bases spanning the gap. The CDR3 runs 14 residues. The germline CDR1 and CDR2 sequences are LNHDA and SQIVND (reference sequence). CDR3 sequence (DNA): TGTGCCAGTAAAAAACTGGGCCCCAATCAGCCCCAGCATTTT. It is translated as CASKKLGPNQPQHF. Based on the CDR3 plus reference TRBV19 and TRBJ1-5, the full variable domain is DGGITQSPKYLFRKEGQNVTLSCEQNLNHDAMYWYRQDPGQGLRLIYYSQIVNDFQKGDIAEGYSVSREKKESFPLTVTSAQKNPTAFYLCASKKLGPNQPQHFGDGTRLSIL.

This clonotype was seen a few times. The chain links TRBV6-1 to TRBJ2-2; 8 bases agree with TRBD1. The CDR3 contains 16 residues. Germline V gene lookup returns CDR1 MNHNS and CDR2 SASEGT. Trimming took 5 bases from V and 5 from J; bases not matched to a gene: 10. The CDR3: CASSRTLQGETGELFF. CDR3 sequence (DNA): TGTGCCAGCAGTAGAACCTTACAGGGGGAAACCGGGGAGCTGTTTTTT.

This clonotype was recorded at least ten times. CDR3 amino acids: CASSLEGQGAGEQFF. In DNA form, the CDR3 reads TGTGCCAGCAGCTTAGAGGGACAGGGGGCTGGAGAGCAGTTCTTC. This chain joins TRBV7-2 and TRBJ2-1, with 12 bases identical to TRBD1. The germline CDR1 and CDR2 sequences are SGHTA and FQGNSA. This CDR3 has 15 amino acids. The V and J ends lost 1 base and 10 bases, in that order; junction bases with no gene match: 5.

The chain has TRBV5-5 and TRBJ1-1; D unresolved. There are 12 residues in the CDR3. V was clipped by 0 bases and J by 6 bases, with 6 bases between them. CDR1 and CDR2 (germline): SGHKS, YYEKEE (reference sequence). The CDR3, as DNA: TGTGCCAGCAGCTTGGAGAAGGCTGAAGCTTTCTTT. Amino acid sequence: CASSLEKAEAFF.

This clonotype was picked up many times. The chain links TRBV5-4 to TRBJ2-1; 10 bases line up with TRBD1. J lost 5 bases, V lost 5 bases, and 1 base had no gene match. Germline CDR1 SGHNT, CDR2 YYREEE (reference sequence). The CDR3 extends over 13 amino acids. The CDR3: CASRGQGNNEQFF. Written as DNA, the CDR3 is TGTGCCAGCAGGGGACAGGGGAACAATGAGCAGTTCTTC.